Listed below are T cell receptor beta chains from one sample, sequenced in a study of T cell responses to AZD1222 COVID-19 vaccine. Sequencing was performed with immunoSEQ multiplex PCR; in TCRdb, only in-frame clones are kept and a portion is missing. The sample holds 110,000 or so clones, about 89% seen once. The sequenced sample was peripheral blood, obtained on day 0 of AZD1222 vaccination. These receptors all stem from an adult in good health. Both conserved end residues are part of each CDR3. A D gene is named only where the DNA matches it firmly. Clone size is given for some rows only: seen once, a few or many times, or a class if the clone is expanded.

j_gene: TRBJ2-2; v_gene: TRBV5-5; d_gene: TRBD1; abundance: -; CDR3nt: TGTGCCAGCAGCGCCACCCGGACAGGGGGAACGGTCGGGGAGCTGTTTTTT; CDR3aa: CASSATRTGGTVGELFF
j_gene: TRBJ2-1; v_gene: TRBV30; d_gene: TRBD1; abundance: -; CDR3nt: TGTGCCAGGGAAGGGAGACAGGGGGAAAATGAGCAGTTCTTC; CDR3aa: CAREGRQGENEQFF
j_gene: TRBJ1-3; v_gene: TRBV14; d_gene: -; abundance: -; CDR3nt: TGTGCCAGCAGCCACAGGACCGCGGCCGGAAACACCATATATTTT; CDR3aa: CASSHRTAAGNTIYF
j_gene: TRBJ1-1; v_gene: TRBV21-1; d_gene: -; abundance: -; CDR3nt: TGTGCCAGCAGCAAAGATACAGGGAACACTGAAGCTTTCTTT; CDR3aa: CASSKDTGNTEAFF
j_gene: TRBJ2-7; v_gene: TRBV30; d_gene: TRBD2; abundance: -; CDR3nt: TGTGCCTGGACTTCTGGCGGGAGAACCTACGAGCAGTACTTC; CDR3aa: CAWTSGGRTYEQYF
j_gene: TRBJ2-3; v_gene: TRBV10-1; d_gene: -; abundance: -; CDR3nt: TGCGCCAGCAGTGAGAATGGCGGGCCGAATACGCAGTATTTT; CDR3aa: CASSENGGPNTQYF
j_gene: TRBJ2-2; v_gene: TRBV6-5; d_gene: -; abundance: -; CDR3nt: TGTGCCAGCAGCTGGACAGTCACCGGGGAGCTGTTTTTT; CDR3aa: CASSWTVTGELFF
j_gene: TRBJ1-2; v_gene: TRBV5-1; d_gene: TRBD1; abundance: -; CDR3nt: TGCGCCAGCAGCTTTCAGGGGGGCGCGTCCTATGGCTACACCTTC; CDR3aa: CASSFQGGASYGYTF
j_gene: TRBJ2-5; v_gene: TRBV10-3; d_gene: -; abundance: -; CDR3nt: TGTGCCATCAAGCTGGGGGAGACCCAGTACTTC; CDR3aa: CAIKLGETQYF
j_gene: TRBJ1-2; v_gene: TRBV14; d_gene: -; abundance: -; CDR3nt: TGTGCCAGCAGCCAAGTAGTTGGGTCGCTTTATGGCTACACCTTC; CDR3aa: CASSQVVGSLYGYTF
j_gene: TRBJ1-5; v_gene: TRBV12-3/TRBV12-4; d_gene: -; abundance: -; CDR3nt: TGTGCCAGCAGTTTTGGGGGGAATCAGCCCCAGCATTTT; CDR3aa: CASSFGGNQPQHF
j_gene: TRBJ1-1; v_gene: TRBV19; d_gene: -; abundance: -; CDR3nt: TGTGCCAGTAGAGTACCCGCGAGGTCTCCCTTTTGGATCTCTTCCGCTTTCTTT; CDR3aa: CASRVPARSPFWISSAFF
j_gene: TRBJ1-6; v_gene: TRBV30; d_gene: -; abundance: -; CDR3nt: TGTGCCTGGAGAAGGCAGGGAGGCTCACCCCTCCACTTT; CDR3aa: CAWRRQGGSPLHF
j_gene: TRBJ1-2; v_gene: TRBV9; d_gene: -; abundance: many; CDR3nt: TGTGCCAGCAGCGTTGGCGGACAGTCTAACTATGGCTACACCTTC; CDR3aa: CASSVGGQSNYGYTF
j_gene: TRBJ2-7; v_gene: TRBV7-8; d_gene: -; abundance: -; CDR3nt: TGTGCCAGCAGCTTAGAATGGCAGCTTAACGAGCAGTACTTC; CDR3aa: CASSLEWQLNEQYF
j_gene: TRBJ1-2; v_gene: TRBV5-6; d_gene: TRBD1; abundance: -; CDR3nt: TGTGCCAGCAGCTTGGATGCTACAGGGGGTATTAGTGGCTACACCTTC; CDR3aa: CASSLDATGGISGYTF
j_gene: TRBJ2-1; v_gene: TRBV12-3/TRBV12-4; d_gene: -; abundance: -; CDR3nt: TGTGCCAGCAGTTTAGATGGTTACAATGAGCAGTTCTTC; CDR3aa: CASSLDGYNEQFF
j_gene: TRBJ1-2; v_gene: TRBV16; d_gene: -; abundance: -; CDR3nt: TGTGCCAGCAGCCAACAGGCGATCTATGGCTACACCTTC; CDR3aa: CASSQQAIYGYTF